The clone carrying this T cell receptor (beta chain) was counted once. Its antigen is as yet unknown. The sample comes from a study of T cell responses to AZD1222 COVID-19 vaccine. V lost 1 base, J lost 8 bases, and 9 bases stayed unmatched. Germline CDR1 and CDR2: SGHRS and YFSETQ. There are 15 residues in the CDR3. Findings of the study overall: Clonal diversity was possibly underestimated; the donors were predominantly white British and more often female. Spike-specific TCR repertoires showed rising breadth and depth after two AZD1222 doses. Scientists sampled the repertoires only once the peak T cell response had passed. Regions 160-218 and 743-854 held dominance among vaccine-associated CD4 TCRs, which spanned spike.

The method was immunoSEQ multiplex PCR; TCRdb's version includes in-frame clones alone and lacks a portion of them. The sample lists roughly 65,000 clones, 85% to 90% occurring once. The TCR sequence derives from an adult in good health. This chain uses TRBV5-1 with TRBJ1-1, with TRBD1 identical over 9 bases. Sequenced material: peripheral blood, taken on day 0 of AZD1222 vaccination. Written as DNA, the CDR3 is TGCGCCAGCAGCTTGCAACCCCGGACAGGGGCCGAAGCTTTCTTT. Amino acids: CASSLQPRTGAEAFF.